Given below is one T cell receptor beta chain in context. Its antigen remains unknown. Germline V CDR1 and CDR2: SGHTA, FQGNSA. The length of the CDR3 is 13 residues. Trimming removed 5 bases from V and 0 bases from J, with 6 bases in between. The sample comes from a study of shared clonotypes between healthy human individuals. About the research overall: Ranging from 18 to 49 in age, donors were two women and a few men. Study-wide findings and caveats: Genetic and exposure-history diversity was limited by the few donors. Relative to memory subsets, naive subsets generally showed larger estimated richness. Approximately 4.6% of naive CD4 clonotypes were shared across several donors.

The table came from immunoSEQ multiplex PCR; TCRdb's copy has only in-frame clones and leaves some out. The sample lists hundreds of thousands of clones; around 96% were seen once. CD45RO-negative, CCR7-selected cells formed the naive CD8 fraction, which excluded terminally differentiated effector memory CD45RA+ cells. This rearrangement joins TRBV7-2 to TRBJ2-3; no clear D. Sequenced input: naive CD8+ T cells sorted from blood. This clonotype was sampled from a man aged 25-45 years in good health. The CDR3 sequence is CASSRTSTDTQYF. DNA of the CDR3: TGTGCCAGCAGCCGTACTAGCACAGATACGCAGTATTTT.